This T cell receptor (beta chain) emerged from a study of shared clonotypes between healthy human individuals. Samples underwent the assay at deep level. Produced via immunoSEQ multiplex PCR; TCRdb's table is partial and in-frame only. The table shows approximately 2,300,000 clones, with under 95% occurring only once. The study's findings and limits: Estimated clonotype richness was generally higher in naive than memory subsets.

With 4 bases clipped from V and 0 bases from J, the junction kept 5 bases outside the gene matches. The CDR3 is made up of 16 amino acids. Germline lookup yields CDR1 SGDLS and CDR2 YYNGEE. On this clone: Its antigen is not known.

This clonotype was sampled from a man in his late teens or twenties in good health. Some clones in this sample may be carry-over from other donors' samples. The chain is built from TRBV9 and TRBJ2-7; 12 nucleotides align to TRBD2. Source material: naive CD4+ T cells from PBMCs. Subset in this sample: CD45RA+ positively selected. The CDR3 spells CASSSKLAGGSYEQYF. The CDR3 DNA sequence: TGTGCCAGCAGCTCGAAACTAGCGGGGGGCTCCTACGAGCAGTACTTC. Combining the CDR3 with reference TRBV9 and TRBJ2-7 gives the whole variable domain DSGVTQTPKHLITATGQRVTLRCSPRSGDLSVYWYQQSLDQGLQFLIQYYNGEERAKGNILERFSAQQFPDLHSELNLSSLELGDSALYFCASSSKLAGGSYEQYFGPGTRLTVT.